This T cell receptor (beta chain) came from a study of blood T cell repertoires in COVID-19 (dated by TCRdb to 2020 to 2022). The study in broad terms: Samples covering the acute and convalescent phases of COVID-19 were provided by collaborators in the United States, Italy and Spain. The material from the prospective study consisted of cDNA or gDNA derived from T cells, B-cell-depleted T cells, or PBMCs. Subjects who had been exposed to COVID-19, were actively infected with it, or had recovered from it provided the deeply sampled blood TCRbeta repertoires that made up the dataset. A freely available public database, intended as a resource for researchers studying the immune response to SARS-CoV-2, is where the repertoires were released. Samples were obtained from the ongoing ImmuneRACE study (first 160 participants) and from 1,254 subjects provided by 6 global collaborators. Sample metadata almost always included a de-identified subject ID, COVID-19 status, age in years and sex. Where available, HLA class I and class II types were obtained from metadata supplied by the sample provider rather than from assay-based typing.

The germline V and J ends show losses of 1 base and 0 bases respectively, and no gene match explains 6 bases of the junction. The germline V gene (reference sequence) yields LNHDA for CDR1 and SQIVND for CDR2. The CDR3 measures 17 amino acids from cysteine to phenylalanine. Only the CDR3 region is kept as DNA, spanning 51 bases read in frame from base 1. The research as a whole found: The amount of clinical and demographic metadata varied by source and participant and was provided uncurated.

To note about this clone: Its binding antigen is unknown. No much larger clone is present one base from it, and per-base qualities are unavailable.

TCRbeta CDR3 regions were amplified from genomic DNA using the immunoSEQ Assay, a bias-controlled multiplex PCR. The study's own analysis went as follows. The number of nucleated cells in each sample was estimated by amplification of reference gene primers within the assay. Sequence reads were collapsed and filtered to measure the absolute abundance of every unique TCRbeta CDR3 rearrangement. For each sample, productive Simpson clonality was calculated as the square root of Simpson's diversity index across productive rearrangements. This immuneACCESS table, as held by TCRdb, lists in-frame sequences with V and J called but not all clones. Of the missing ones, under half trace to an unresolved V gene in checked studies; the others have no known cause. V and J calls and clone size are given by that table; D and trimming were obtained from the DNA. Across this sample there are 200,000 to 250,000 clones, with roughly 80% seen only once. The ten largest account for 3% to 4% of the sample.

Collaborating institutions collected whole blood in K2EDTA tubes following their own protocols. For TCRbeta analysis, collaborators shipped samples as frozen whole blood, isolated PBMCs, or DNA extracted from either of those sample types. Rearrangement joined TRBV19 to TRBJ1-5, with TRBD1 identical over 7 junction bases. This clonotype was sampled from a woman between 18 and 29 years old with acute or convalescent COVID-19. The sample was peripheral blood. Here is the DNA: TGTGCCAGTAGTATAGGAGGGGGCCTCTATAGCAATCAGCCCCAGCATTTT. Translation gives CASSIGGGLYSNQPQHF. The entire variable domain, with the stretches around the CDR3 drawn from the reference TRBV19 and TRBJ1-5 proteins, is DGGITQSPKYLFRKEGQNVTLSCEQNLNHDAMYWYRQDPGQGLRLIYYSQIVNDFQKGDIAEGYSVSREKKESFPLTVTSAQKNPTAFYLCASSIGGGLYSNQPQHFGDGTRLSIL.